The 18 T cell receptor beta chains reported below all come from one sample, sequenced in a study of cytomegalovirus exposure and HLA in healthy donors (dated by TCRdb to about 2017). Libraries were constructed by the immunoSEQ multiplex PCR assay. The multiplex PCR relied on a mix of 60 forward primers for TCR Vbeta segments and 13 reverse primers for TCR Jbeta segments. This is the immuneACCESS table as TCRdb keeps it, with only in-frame sequences that have V and J called. A part of the clones is gone; compared with another copy, unresolved V genes explain less than half, and the rest is unexplained. Across this sample there are under 150,000 clones, with around 82% seen only once. Around 1.2% of the sample is in the top ten clones. The sample consisted of PBMCs. These TCRs come from a man in his fifties in good health and CMV-seronegative.

J is TRBJ1-6 and V is TRBV5-1; weak D call: TRBD1 (6 bases). Germline V gene sequence: CDR1 SGHRS, CDR2 YFSETQ. V was cut by 4 bases and J by 7 bases, with 15 bases left in between. The length of the CDR3 is 15 residues. The CDR3 loop is CASSSQTGPNSPLHF. In nucleotides, the CDR3 is TGCGCCAGCAGCAGCCAGACAGGTCCCAATTCACCCCTCCACTTT. The full variable domain, completed using reference TRBV5-1 and TRBJ1-6, is KAGVTQTPRYLIKTRGQQVTLSCSPISGHRSVSWYQQTPGQGLQFLFEYFSETQRNKGNFPGRFSGRQFSNSRSEMNVSTLELGDSALYLCASSSQTGPNSPLHFGNGTRLTVT.

This clone turned up a few times. The rearrangement joins TRBV30 to TRBJ2-3, with TRBD1 matching over 10 bases. This CDR3 spans 19 amino acids. V lost 4 bases, J lost 1 base, and 17 bases stayed unmatched. CDR1 is GTSNPN, CDR2 SVGIG, per germline (reference sequence). The CDR3 protein is CAWKLRQGASISGTDTQYF. The CDR3 bases are TGTGCCTGGAAACTTCGACAGGGGGCTTCCATCAGCGGCACAGATACGCAGTATTTT.

The sample holds a few counts of this clone. The V gene is TRBV6-6, the J gene TRBJ2-1; 10 positions agree with TRBD2. V dropped 5 bases and J dropped 8; count of bases not matched to a gene: 9. In germline, CDR1 is MNHNY, CDR2 SVGAGI (reference sequence). The CDR3 runs 15 residues. Here the CDR3 DNA reads TGTGCCAGCAGTGACGGACTAGCGGTAATCGATGAGCAGTTCTTC. Translating it yields CASSDGLAVIDEQFF.

V gene TRBV6-5 combines with J gene TRBJ2-1, with 14 bases identical to TRBD2. CDR1 MNHEY and CDR2 SVGAGI come from the germline V gene. Trimming cost V 6 bases and J 8 bases; bases outside gene matches: 6. The CDR3 loop spans 15 amino acids. The CDR3: CASSPGLAGAYEQFF. The CDR3, as DNA: TGTGCCAGCAGCCCGGGACTAGCGGGAGCCTATGAGCAGTTCTTC.

V and J are TRBV7-6 and TRBJ2-2, with 14 bases lining up with TRBD2. V dropped 5 bases and J dropped 4; count of bases not matched to a gene: 3. Germline V gives CDR1 SGHVS, CDR2 FNYEAQ. CDR3 size: 16 residues. The CDR3 DNA sequence: TGTGCCAGCAGCAAAGGACTAGCGGGAGGCACCGGGGAGCTGTTTTTT. Translated, it gives CASSKGLAGGTGELFF.

This sequence joins TRBV2 and TRBJ1-1; 7 nucleotides align to TRBD1. This CDR3 contains 14 residues. CDR1 SNHLY and CDR2 FYNNEI come from the germline V gene. The V gene end was trimmed by 8 bases and the J gene end by 1 base; junction bases not matched to a gene: 7. This CDR3 reads CASGGRGTNTEAFF. CDR3 bases: TGTGCCAGCGGTGGCAGGGGGACGAACACTGAAGCTTTCTTT.

This sequence joins TRBV27 and TRBJ2-5; 10 bases align to TRBD1. Germline CDR1 and CDR2: MNHEY and SMNVEV (reference sequence). V lost 1 base and J lost 0; bases outside the gene matches: 2. The CDR3 extends over 16 amino acids. The CDR3 DNA reads as TGTGCCAGCAGTTTATACGGGACAGGGGACCAAGAGACCCAGTACTTC. Residues: CASSLYGTGDQETQYF.

The CDR3 bases are TGTGCCAGCAGTGGCCAGGGGAATCAGCCCCAGCATTTT. Its translation is CASSGQGNQPQHF. This chain connects TRBV28 to TRBJ1-5; D is possibly TRBD1 (6 bases). Trimming removed 5 bases at V and 4 bases at J, with 9 bases between. This CDR3 is 13 amino acids long. CDR1 is MDHEN, CDR2 SYDVKM, per germline.

The chain joins TRBV29-1 to TRBJ2-7, with 9 bases that match TRBD2. In germline, CDR1 is SQVTM, CDR2 ANQGSEA. This CDR3 contains 14 residues. V trimming: 4 bases; J trimming: 5 bases; junction bases outside the gene matches: 9. CDR3 loop: CSVVDSGRRHEQYF. CDR3 nucleotide sequence: TGCAGCGTTGTAGATAGCGGGAGACGCCACGAGCAGTACTTC.

This clone was seen a handful of times. The chain carries TRBV6-1 and TRBJ2-7, with D possibly being TRBD1 (6 bases). V lost 1 base to trimming and J lost 2 bases, with 12 bases between them. The CDR3 has 15 amino acids. Germline-derived CDR1 and CDR2 are MNHNS and SASEGT. In DNA, the CDR3 is TGTGCCAGCAGTGAAGTTGGGGGCTCCCCCTACGAGCAGTACTTC. It is translated as CASSEVGGSPYEQYF.

V usage is TRBV15 and J usage is TRBJ2-3, with D possibly TRBD2 on 5 matching bases. The CDR3 covers 14 residues. Deletions cut 5 bases from V and 4 bases from J, with 13 bases between. Per germline, CDR1 LNHNV and CDR2 YYDKDF (reference sequence). CDR3 residues: CATSPSGRADTQYF. The CDR3 nucleotides read TGTGCCACCAGCCCTTCCGGGCGGGCAGATACGCAGTATTTT.

The V and J genes are TRBV6-5 and TRBJ2-5, with a weak D call TRBD2 (6 bases). CDR1 is MNHEY and CDR2 is SVGAGI in the germline V gene. Trimming took off 5 bases at V and 7 bases at J, with 8 bases between the two ends. This CDR3 region has 11 residues. CDR3 in amino acids: CASSTEGTQYF. The CDR3, as DNA: TGTGCCAGCAGTACGGAGGGGACCCAGTACTTC.

The chain links TRBV10-1 to TRBJ2-1; D remains ambiguous. The V gene lost 0 bases and the J gene lost 4 bases, with 16 bases spanning the gap. The germline V gene encodes CDR1 WNHNN and CDR2 SYGVQD (reference sequence). The CDR3 is 17 residues long. The CDR3 protein is CASSESRSTPPYNEQFF. CDR3 DNA: TGCGCCAGCAGTGAGTCGAGGTCTACGCCGCCATACAATGAGCAGTTCTTC.

This rearrangement joins TRBV9 to TRBJ2-5; D possibly corresponds to TRBD1 (6 bases). Germline assignment: CDR1 SGDLS and CDR2 YYNGEE. The CDR3 sequence is 14 residues long. Trimming took 4 bases from V and 2 from J, leaving 12 bases between them. The CDR3 is CASSLVGTQETQYF. The DNA of the CDR3 is TGTGCCAGCAGCCTCGTCGGGACACAAGAGACCCAGTACTTC.

This clone appeared once. This rearrangement joins TRBV4-3 to TRBJ2-2; unclear D gene. Germline values: CDR1 LGHNA, CDR2 YSLEER. Trimming pared 4 bases from V and 7 bases from J, leaving 13 bases between. This CDR3 is built from 14 residues. The CDR3 region is CASSLEKFSGELFF. Written as DNA, the CDR3 is TGCGCCAGCAGCCTAGAAAAGTTTAGCGGGGAGCTGTTTTTT.

The rearrangement uses TRBV9 and TRBJ1-2, with 9 bases matching TRBD1. The trim removed 4 bases at V and 0 bases at J, leaving 4 bases unmatched. The germline V gene encodes CDR1 SGDLS and CDR2 YYNGEE. This CDR3 is 15 amino acids long. The CDR3 coding sequence is TGTGCCAGCAGCTTAGGACAGGGGCCTAACTATGGCTACACCTTC. Translated: CASSLGQGPNYGYTF.

The V call is TRBV9, the J call TRBJ2-1; 10 nucleotides agree with TRBD2. The CDR3 has 15 residues. With 4 bases clipped from V and 7 bases from J, the junction kept 8 bases outside the gene matches. Germline CDR1 is SGDLS and CDR2 is YYNGEE. The CDR3 region has the DNA TGTGCCAGCAGCTCCGGGACTAGCGCCAGGAATGAGCAGTTCTTC. It specifies CASSSGTSARNEQFF.

A word on this clone: Germline is not matched at one junction end, which may reflect a read error. The V gene is TRBV7-2, the J gene TRBJ1-2, with 7 bases identical to TRBD1. The CDR3 is 13 amino acids. The germline CDR1 and CDR2 sequences are SGHTA and FQGNSA. CDR3 sequence (DNA): TGTGCCAGCAGCTCCCAGCCCGACAGGGTTAATTCTTTC. Translated: CASSSQPDRVNSF.